Below, 28 T cell receptor beta chains from the same sample are listed, as sequenced in a study of OX40 agonist ivuxolimab in advanced cancers. The repertoire was sequenced with immunoSEQ multiplex PCR; TCRdb's copy has only in-frame clones and lacks some. The repertoire holds around 70,000 clones, roughly 84% seen once, with 0.9% to 1.4% in the top ten. This specimen consisted of CD4+ or CD8+ T cells sorted from blood, obtained in a trial of the OX40 agonist ivuxolimab. Receptors originate from an adult with an advanced solid tumor such as melanoma, head and neck, liver or kidney cancer.

The chain has TRBV6-1 and TRBJ1-1; D is perhaps TRBD1 (5 bases). The V gene lost 4 bases and the J gene lost 1 base, with 7 bases spanning the gap. From germline, CDR1 is MNHNS and CDR2 SASEGT. This CDR3 is 13 amino acids long. CDR3 nucleotides: TGTGCCAGCAGTGCCGACAGGAACACTGAAGCTTTCTTT. It encodes CASSADRNTEAFF.

The rearrangement uses TRBV4-1 and TRBJ1-2; D perhaps matches TRBD1 (5 bases). This CDR3 has 16 amino acids. The germline V and J ends were trimmed by 0 bases and 5 bases, with 16 bases remaining between them. The germline V gene encodes CDR1 MGHRA and CDR2 YSYEKL. CDR3 amino acids: CASSQEGAGGKYGYTF. The CDR3 DNA sequence: TGCGCCAGCAGCCAAGAAGGGGCAGGAGGGAAGTATGGCTACACCTTC.

This clone showed up just once. The gene calls are TRBV5-8 and TRBJ1-3; D gene unclear. Trimming removed 0 bases at V and 0 bases at J, with 4 bases between. CDR1 is SGHTS, CDR2 YDEGEE, per germline. The CDR3 has 14 residues. The CDR3, as DNA: TGTGCCAGCAGCTTGGGGGTCTCTGGAAACACCATATATTTT. It yields the protein CASSLGVSGNTIYF.

V gene TRBV6-5 combines with J gene TRBJ1-1; unclear D gene. Germline CDR1 and CDR2: MNHEY and SVGAGI. This CDR3 has 16 amino acids. V was cut by 0 bases and J by 5 bases, with 16 bases left in between. The DNA of the CDR3 is TGTGCCAGCAGTTACTCGGCCTCCTCCGGGGTGACTGAAGCTTTCTTT. This encodes CASSYSASSGVTEAFF.

The chain uses TRBV9 and TRBJ1-2; D might be TRBD1 (6 bases). The V gene lost 3 bases and the J gene lost 4 bases, with 16 bases spanning the gap. Germline V gives CDR1 SGDLS, CDR2 YYNGEE. This CDR3 comprises 15 residues. CDR3 sequence reads: CASSGDEAGAYGYTF. The CDR3 DNA sequence: TGTGCCAGCAGCGGGGACGAGGCAGGGGCCTATGGCTACACCTTC.

The gene calls are TRBV19 and TRBJ2-2; TRBD1 is a possible D gene (6 bases). Trimming removed 3 bases from V and 3 bases from J, with 8 bases in between. CDR1 is LNHDA and CDR2 is SQIVND in the germline V gene (reference sequence). The CDR3 runs 14 residues. CDR3 residues: CASSIKGDTGELFF. The CDR3 DNA follows: TGTGCCAGTAGTATCAAGGGGGACACCGGGGAGCTGTTTTTT.

A few counts support this clone. The chain recombines TRBV29-1 with TRBJ1-3; D is undetermined. V lost 4 bases to trimming and J lost 4 bases, with 11 bases between them. The CDR3 loop spans 13 amino acids. CDR1 is SQVTM and CDR2 is ANQGSEA in the germline V gene. The CDR3 DNA reads as TGCAGCGTTGGGGTAGGGCAAGGAAACACCATATATTTT. Translating it yields CSVGVGQGNTIYF. The full variable domain, its missing parts supplied by reference TRBV29-1 and TRBJ1-3, is SAVISQKPSRDICQRGTSLTIQCQVDSQVTMMFWYRQQPGQSLTLIATANQGSEATYESGFVIDKFPISRPNLTFSTLTVSNMSPEDSSIYLCSVGVGQGNTIYFGEGSWLTVV.

The chain uses TRBV5-1 and TRBJ2-5, with 10 positions matching TRBD2. CDR1 is SGHRS, CDR2 YFSETQ, per germline. The CDR3 totals 15 residues. V was clipped by 4 bases and J by 4 bases; unmatched bases: 7. The CDR3: CASSLVASGGETQYF. CDR3 bases: TGCGCCAGCAGCCTCGTGGCTAGCGGGGGAGAGACCCAGTACTTC.

The chain is built from TRBV7-8 and TRBJ2-7; D assignment may be TRBD1 or TRBD2 (5 bases each). This CDR3 is 14 amino acids long. Germline V gene sequence: CDR1 SGHVS, CDR2 FQNEAQ. Deletions cut 5 bases from V and 1 base from J, with 12 bases between. The CDR3 loop reads CASSIGTSSYEQYF. In DNA form, the CDR3 reads TGTGCCAGCAGCATCGGGACGTCTTCCTACGAGCAGTACTTC.

V is TRBV18 and J is TRBJ1-5, with D maybe TRBD1 (5 bases). Germline CDR1 reads KGHSH; CDR2 reads LQKENI. V lost 4 bases to trimming and J lost 8 bases, with 18 bases between them. The CDR3 covers 15 residues. The CDR3: CASSLGSGSVEPQHF. CDR3 sequence (DNA): TGTGCCAGCTCACTCGGGTCAGGGTCAGTCGAGCCCCAGCATTTT.

This chain joins TRBV7-2 and TRBJ1-1, with unresolved D. The CDR3 covers 14 residues. The V and J ends lost 6 bases and 2 bases respectively, with 13 bases between them. Germline CDR1 is SGHTA and CDR2 is FQGNSA. The CDR3: CASRASTENTEAFF. Written as DNA, the CDR3 is TGTGCCAGCAGAGCATCCACAGAAAACACTGAAGCTTTCTTT.

This chain connects TRBV18 to TRBJ1-6, with unresolved D. From germline, CDR1 is KGHSH and CDR2 LQKENI. V was shortened by 0 bases and J by 6 bases, with 0 bases between the two germline ends. This CDR3 region has 12 residues. In DNA form, the CDR3 reads TGTGCCAGCTCACCACCTAATTCACCCCTCCACTTT. It codes for CASSPPNSPLHF.

V gene TRBV18 combines with J gene TRBJ2-7, with D possibly being TRBD1 (6 bases). The length of the CDR3 is 12 residues. From germline, CDR1 is KGHSH and CDR2 LQKENI. V lost 6 bases to trimming and J lost 3 bases, with 9 bases between them. In nucleotides, the CDR3 is TGTGCCAGCTCCCAACAGGGCTACGAGCAGTACTTC. Protein: CASSQQGYEQYF.

The rearrangement joins TRBV9 to TRBJ2-5; D call uncertain. The CDR3 consists of 16 residues. Trimming took 0 bases from V and 1 from J, leaving 13 bases between them. Germline V gives CDR1 SGDLS, CDR2 YYNGEE. CDR3 protein: CASSVAGSNSQETQYF. CDR3 nucleotides: TGTGCCAGCAGCGTAGCAGGCAGTAATAGCCAAGAGACCCAGTACTTC.

This chain joins TRBV11-2 and TRBJ1-5, with TRBD1 matching 9 bases. The CDR3 runs to 13 residues. V lost 5 bases to trimming and J lost 7 bases; unmatched junction nucleotides: 3. Germline V lookup: CDR1 SGHAT, CDR2 FQNNGV. The CDR3 reads CASSLTGGQPQHF. The CDR3, as DNA: TGTGCCAGCAGCCTTACAGGGGGCCAGCCCCAGCATTTT.

V and J are TRBV10-3 and TRBJ1-2, with no clear D. The germline V gene encodes CDR1 ENHRY and CDR2 SYGVKD. V shed 3 bases and J shed 8 bases, with 16 bases lying between them. The CDR3 consists of 14 residues. CDR3 DNA: TGTGCCATCAGTGACTCCCAGGACCGCGGGGGCTACACCTTC. This gives the protein CAISDSQDRGGYTF.

This chain links TRBV25-1 with TRBJ1-6; D ambiguous. Trimming took off 4 bases at V and 5 bases at J, with 9 bases between the two ends. Germline assignment: CDR1 MGHDK and CDR2 SYGVNS. The CDR3 runs to 14 residues. CDR3 in amino acids: CASSGQPHNSPLHF. As DNA, the CDR3 is TGTGCCAGCAGTGGTCAACCCCATAATTCACCCCTCCACTTT.

The rearrangement uses TRBV7-2 and TRBJ2-3; D is uncertain. The CDR3 spans 15 residues. Germline V gives CDR1 SGHTA, CDR2 FQGNSA. With 4 bases removed from V and 2 bases from J, the gap between germline ends came to 13 bases. CDR3: CASSYDLSSTDTQYF. DNA of the CDR3: TGTGCCAGCAGCTATGACCTCTCCTCCACAGATACGCAGTATTTT.

There are a few counts of this clone. Sequence at one end of the junction differs from germline and may be a read error. This chain links TRBV7-7 with TRBJ2-2, with a tentative D call TRBD1 (5 bases). Germline V gives CDR1 SSHAT, CDR2 FNYEAQ (reference sequence). The CDR3 extends over 15 amino acids. The CDR3 sequence: CASSRGGVGAGELFF. The CDR3, as DNA: TGTGCTAGCAGCCGTGGTGGGGTAGGGGCCGGGGAGCTGTTTTTT.

In this sample, this clone turned up a few times. The V gene is TRBV4-1, the J gene TRBJ1-2, with a tentative D call TRBD1 (5 bases). Trimming cost V 1 base and J 2 bases, with 11 bases left between them. Germline CDR1 MGHRA, CDR2 YSYEKL. The CDR3 runs 15 residues. The CDR3 reads CASSQVPTENYGYTF. The CDR3, as DNA: TGCGCCAGCAGCCAAGTCCCGACAGAGAACTATGGCTACACCTTC.

This chain links TRBV11-1 with TRBJ2-7, with TRBD1 identical over 7 bases. V trimming: 4 bases; J trimming: 2 bases; junction bases outside the gene matches: 14. CDR3 length: 17 residues. Germline V gives CDR1 SGHAT, CDR2 FQDESV (reference sequence). The CDR3 nucleotides are TGTGCCAGCAGCTGGGGAAAGACGGTGACAGGGACCTACGAGCAGTACTTC. As protein: CASSWGKTVTGTYEQYF.

The chain is built from TRBV5-1 and TRBJ2-3, with D perhaps matching TRBD1 or TRBD2 (6 bases each). V lost 3 bases and J 5 bases, leaving 10 bases between the germline ends. The V gene's germline CDR1 is SGHRS and CDR2 YFSETQ. This CDR3 spans 13 amino acids. The CDR3 region has the DNA TGCGCCAGCAGCTCCGGGGGCGAAGATACGCAGTATTTT. Translating gives CASSSGGEDTQYF.

In this sample, this clone turned up a few times. V is TRBV7-2 and J is TRBJ1-1; 10 bases match TRBD1. V lost 2 bases and J lost 5; bases outside the gene matches: 5. This CDR3 is built from 15 residues. Germline V gene lookup returns CDR1 SGHTA and CDR2 FQGNSA. Written as DNA, the CDR3 is TGTGCCAGCAGCTTACGGGGGACAGGGGAAACTGAAGCTTTCTTT. Its translation is CASSLRGTGETEAFF. Full variable domain (rest looked up from reference TRBV7-2 and TRBJ1-1): GAGVSQSPSNKVTEKGKDVELRCDPISGHTALYWYRQSLGQGLEFLIYFQGNSAPDKSGLPSDRFSAERTGGSVSTLTIQRTQQEDSAVYLCASSLRGTGETEAFFGQGTRLTVV.

The chain has TRBV7-8 and TRBJ1-1; TRBD1 is a possible D gene (5 bases). The CDR3 consists of 12 residues. Trimming took 4 bases from V and 8 from J, leaving 11 bases between them. From germline, CDR1 is SGHVS and CDR2 FQNEAQ. The CDR3 loop is CASSSRTYEAFF. CDR3 sequence (DNA): TGTGCCAGCAGCTCTAGGACATACGAAGCTTTCTTT.

The chain carries TRBV6-1 and TRBJ2-1; no reliable D call. V lost 8 bases and J lost 0, with 5 bases in between. The CDR3 is 12 amino acids. Germline CDR1 reads MNHNS; CDR2 reads SASEGT. DNA for the CDR3: TGTGCCAGCTCTTTCTCCTACAATGAGCAGTTCTTC. It encodes CASSFSYNEQFF.

The genes are TRBV11-2 and TRBJ2-3; the D is unclear. The germline CDR1 and CDR2 sequences are SGHAT and FQNNGV. V was trimmed by 0 bases and J by 2 bases, leaving 12 bases between them. There are 16 residues in the CDR3. The CDR3 is CASSLDLGDYTDTQYF. The CDR3 DNA reads TGTGCCAGCAGCTTAGATCTCGGAGATTACACAGATACGCAGTATTTT.

The chain uses TRBV2 and TRBJ2-5; perhaps D is TRBD1 or TRBD2 (5 bases each). The germline gives CDR1 SNHLY, CDR2 FYNNEI. CDR3 length: 12 amino acids. V lost 6 bases to trimming and J lost 4 bases, with 9 bases between them. CDR3 region: CASRGTPETQYF. The CDR3 region has the DNA TGTGCCAGCAGGGGGACCCCAGAGACCCAGTACTTC.

This chain links TRBV5-4 with TRBJ2-5; 10 bases are a match to TRBD2. Germline V CDR1 and CDR2: SGHNT, YYREEE (reference sequence). V was clipped by 0 bases and J by 0 bases; unmatched bases: 2. The CDR3 is made up of 16 amino acids. The CDR3 DNA sequence: TGTGCCAGCAGCTTGGTTAGCGGGGGGTACCAAGAGACCCAGTACTTC. It is translated as CASSLVSGGYQETQYF.